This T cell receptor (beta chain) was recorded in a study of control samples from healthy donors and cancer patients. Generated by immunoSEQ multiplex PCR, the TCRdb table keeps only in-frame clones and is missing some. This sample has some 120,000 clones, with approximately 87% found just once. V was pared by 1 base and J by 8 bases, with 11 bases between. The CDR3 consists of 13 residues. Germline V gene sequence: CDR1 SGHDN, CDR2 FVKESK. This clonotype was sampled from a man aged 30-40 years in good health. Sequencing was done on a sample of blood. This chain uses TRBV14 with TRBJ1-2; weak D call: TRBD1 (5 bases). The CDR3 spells CASSQGQRLGYTF. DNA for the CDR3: TGTGCCAGCAGCCAAGGACAGCGCCTGGGCTACACCTTC.